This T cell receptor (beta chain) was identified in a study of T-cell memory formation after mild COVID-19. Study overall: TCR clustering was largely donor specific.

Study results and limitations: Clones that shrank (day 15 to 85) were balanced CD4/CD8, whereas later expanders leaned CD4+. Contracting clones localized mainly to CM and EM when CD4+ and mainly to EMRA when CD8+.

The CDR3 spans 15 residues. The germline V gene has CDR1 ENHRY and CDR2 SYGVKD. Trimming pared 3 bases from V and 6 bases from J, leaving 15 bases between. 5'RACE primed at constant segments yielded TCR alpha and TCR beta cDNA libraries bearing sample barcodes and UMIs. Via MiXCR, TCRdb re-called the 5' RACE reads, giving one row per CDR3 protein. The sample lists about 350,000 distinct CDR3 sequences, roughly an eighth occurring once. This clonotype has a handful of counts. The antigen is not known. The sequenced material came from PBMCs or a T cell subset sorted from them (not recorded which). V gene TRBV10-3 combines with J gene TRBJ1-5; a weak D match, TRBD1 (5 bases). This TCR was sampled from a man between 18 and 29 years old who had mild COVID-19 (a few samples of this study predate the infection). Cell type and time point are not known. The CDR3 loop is CAISEGGQGRQPQHF. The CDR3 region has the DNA TGTGCCATCAGTGAAGGTGGGCAGGGACGTCAGCCCCAGCATTTT.